This T cell receptor beta chain was identified in a study of radiotherapy plus CTLA-4 blockade in lung cancer. Sequencing used immunoSEQ multiplex PCR; TCRdb keeps in-frame clones, though not all of them. The sample holds 110,000 or so clones, about 83% seen once. CDR1 SQVTM and CDR2 ANQGSEA come from the germline V gene. V shed 6 bases and J 4 bases; nucleotides not matched to a gene: 4. CDR3 length: 13 amino acids. For this clone: Its specificity is not known.

The study treated chemo-refractory metastatic non-small-cell lung cancer patients with focal radiation plus ipilimumab CTLA-4 blockade. Study-wide results and caveats: Expansion of tumor-derived TCR clones was observed in blood after radiotherapy plus ipilimumab.

This receptor was obtained from a human donor with non-small cell lung cancer who had a partial response to radiotherapy plus ipilimumab. The chain is built from TRBV29-1 and TRBJ2-7; 12 bases align to TRBD2. The starting material was peripheral blood, obtained from a patient treated with radiotherapy plus ipilimumab. CDR3 residues: CSVMTSGRYEQYF. The CDR3 DNA is TGCAGCGTCATGACTAGCGGGAGATACGAGCAGTACTTC.